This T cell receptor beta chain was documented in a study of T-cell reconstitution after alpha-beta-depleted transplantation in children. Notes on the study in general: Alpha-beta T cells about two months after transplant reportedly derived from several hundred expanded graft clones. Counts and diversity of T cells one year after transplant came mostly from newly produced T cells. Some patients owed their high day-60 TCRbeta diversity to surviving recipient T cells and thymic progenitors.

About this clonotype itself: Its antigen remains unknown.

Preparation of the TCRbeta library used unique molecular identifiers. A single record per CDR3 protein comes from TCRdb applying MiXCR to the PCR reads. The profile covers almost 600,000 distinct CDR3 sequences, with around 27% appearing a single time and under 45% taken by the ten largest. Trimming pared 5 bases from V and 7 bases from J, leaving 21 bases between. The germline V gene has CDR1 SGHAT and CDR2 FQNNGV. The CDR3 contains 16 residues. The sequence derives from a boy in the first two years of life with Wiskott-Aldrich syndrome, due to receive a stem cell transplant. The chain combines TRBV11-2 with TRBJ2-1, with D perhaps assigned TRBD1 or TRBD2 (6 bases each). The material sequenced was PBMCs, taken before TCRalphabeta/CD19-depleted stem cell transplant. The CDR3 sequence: CASSHNLGGARNEQFF. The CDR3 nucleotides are TGTGCCAGCAGCCACAACCTCGGGGGCGCACGAAATGAGCAGTTCTTC.